A single T cell receptor (beta chain) is shown here with its context. The clone's antigen remains unknown. No qualities accompany the bases; no much larger clone lies one base away. This sample was included in a study of blood T cells in healthy people across ages (dated by TCRdb to the mid-2010s). Some background on the complete study: In model experiments, roughly one uniquely barcoded TCR beta cDNA molecule per two T cells was captured by template switching. The donors were split into four age groups: young (average 16 years), middle-aged (around 37), aged (about 56) and long-lived (approximately 89). Using deep sequencing normalized with unique cDNA molecular identifiers, the study measured how TCR beta repertoire diversity changes with age. Using the same blood draw, the study looked at two additional independent replicas of 1 million unique cDNA reads for two donors, one aged 18 to 30 and the other aged 80 or older. To avoid experimental bias, donors of different ages were randomly spread across the sequencing lanes. Summary of the overall study and its limitations: As age increased, observed TCR beta diversity per million T cells dropped in a roughly linear way, and a significant reduction was already evident by age 40. Bulk unsorted PBMC profiling prevented conclusive comparison of naive and antigen-experienced compartments. The percentage of naive T cells measured by flow cytometry correlated strongly with observed TCR beta diversity. Compared with the aged group, the long-lived group had more naive CD4+ T cells, fewer expanded clones and increased TCR diversity, suggesting age selection. Because donor CMV infection status was unknown, age-related changes in expanded clonotypes were potentially confounded. Estimates of total diversity from one million sequenced T cells were regarded as lower bounds and underestimates.

The germline V gene specifies MGHRA as CDR1 and YSYEKL as CDR2. The CDR3 holds 14 amino acids from the cysteine to the phenylalanine. Of the read, only the CDR3 DNA is kept; its 42 bases are in frame from base 1. The roughly 39 donors, aged about 6 to 100 years, were systemically healthy Caucasian individuals from Russia. Each donor gave roughly 9 milliliters of peripheral blood, drawn into EDTA-treated Vacutainer tubes. Ficoll-Paque density-gradient centrifugation was used to isolate PBMCs, with at least 7 million obtained per sample. Total RNA was extracted from PBMCs with Trizol reagent, with at least 5 micrograms obtained per sample. For every donor, an aliquot of PBMCs went through flow cytometry to measure the percentages of naive CD45RAhigh/CD27high T cells. The library came from 5' RACE. Reads for this sample came from an Illumina HiSeq 2500. A second PCR of roughly 7 to 12 cycles was performed with a sample-barcoded 5' primer and a J-beta primer mix. Each TCR beta cDNA molecule received a unique molecular identifier from a template-switch 5' adaptor carrying 12 random nucleotides. Each sample yielded at least 2.5 million CDR3-containing paired-end reads. First-strand cDNA was synthesized from all RNA with the Mint cDNA synthesis kit, primed by a TRBC-specific oligonucleotide. Following uracil-DNA glycosylase treatment, all cDNA underwent a first 18-cycle PCR with the universal primers M1SS and BC2_uni_R. From the authors' description of their analysis: For normalization, 1 million high-quality reads were randomly selected from each sample, with every read carrying a distinct molecular identifier. Reads with shared molecular identifiers were discarded instead of being binned into consensus sequences. CDR3 identification, clonotype clustering and error correction used MiTCR with a Q25 quality threshold and the strictest error-elimination algorithm. A nonparametric unseen species model using Euler transformation provided a lower-bound estimate of total TCR beta diversity. The public reads were quality trimmed at Q25 with fastp and then assembled into clones with MiXCR by TCRdb, keeping productive beta chains. For every CDR3 protein sequence, its rows merge into one entry that carries the most common genes and DNA. In this record, the V and J calls reflect TCRdb's handling and not the investigators' own analysis. The sample data list around 1,600,000 distinct CDR3 sequences, and approximately 42% of these were observed just once. Over 3.5% of the sample is held by the ten biggest clonotypes.

The V and J genes are TRBV4-1 and TRBJ2-1, with 12 junctional bases fitting TRBD2. The DNA end is more similar to TRBJ2-7, so the J call may be wrong. The TCR was taken from a woman aged 18-30 years in good health. Sequencing was done on a sample of blood. CDR3 reads: CASGPGLAGNEQYF. The nucleotide sequence reads as follows: TGCGCCAGCGGACCGGGACTAGCGGGCAATGAGCAGTACTTC.